This TCR beta chain was recorded in a study of cytomegalovirus exposure and HLA in healthy donors. The wider study: One earlier analysis, a look at roughly 170 million T cells, found some 120 million unique TCR beta sequences. Study conclusions and caveats: Accurate predictions that matched the HLA-A and HLA-B alleles of most subjects were reportedly made from TCR beta sequences.

The PCR contained 60 Vbeta and 13 Jbeta primers. TCRdb's copy holds only in-frame clones and misses some; the assay was immunoSEQ multiplex PCR. The sample records roughly 150,000 clones, 77% being singletons. This CDR3 is 16 amino acids long. CDR1 is SGHTA and CDR2 is FQGNSA in the germline V gene. J was trimmed by 0 bases and V by 5 bases; bases with no gene match: 7. With regard to this clone: Its antigen is not known.

Sequencing was performed on PBMCs. The TCR originated in a man aged 50 to 59 in good health and CMV-seropositive. This sequence joins TRBV7-2 and TRBJ2-4; TRBD1 matches 7 bases. The CDR3: CASSIRDSLAKNIQYF. The DNA of the CDR3 is TGTGCCAGCAGCATAAGGGACAGCCTAGCCAAAAACATTCAGTACTTC.